This T cell receptor beta chain was observed in a study of T-cell reconstitution after alpha-beta-depleted transplantation in children. Study observations and caveats: In patients about two months after transplant, alpha-beta T cells reportedly arose from several hundred expanded graft clones. After one year, T-cell counts and TCRbeta diversity mostly came from new T cells.

Unique molecular identifiers were incorporated into the prepared TCRbeta library. Each CDR3 protein is one row after TCRdb ran MiXCR on the PCR reads. The table has about 120,000 distinct CDR3 sequences, approximately 10% seen once. CDR3 length: 15 residues. Trimming cost V 4 bases and J 3 bases; bases outside gene matches: 8. CDR1 is SGHRS, CDR2 YFSETQ, per germline. Comment on this clonotype: Its target is not known.

Source: PBMCs, taken before TCRalphabeta/CD19-depleted stem cell transplant. The gene calls are TRBV5-1 and TRBJ2-3; 7 bases match TRBD1. This receptor was identified in a boy aged 2-9 years with acute lymphoblastic leukemia, due to receive a stem cell transplant. The CDR3 here is CASSHRDSGTDTQYF. The CDR3 DNA sequence: TGCGCCAGCAGCCACCGGGACAGTGGTACAGATACGCAGTATTTT.